This T cell receptor (beta chain) came from a study of blood T cell repertoires in COVID-19. The overall study: There were acute and convalescent COVID-19 samples, and they came from the United States, Italy and Spain. The analysed material was cDNA or gDNA that came from T cells, B-cell-depleted T cells, or PBMCs.

The CDR3 contains 17 residues. The ends lost 0 bases at V and 5 bases at J; junction bases unmatched: 13. CDR1 SGDLS and CDR2 YYNGEE come from the germline V gene. As handled by the study authors: Counts of nucleated cells, estimated from reference gene primer amplification, were obtained. The data were produced by immunoSEQ multiplex PCR, yet TCRdb's version contains in-frame clones alone and is incomplete. For V, J and clone size, that table is used; D and trimming come from the DNA. The repertoire includes around 75,000 clones, around 79% of them detected once, and 5.4% sits in the top ten. The specimen was peripheral blood. This receptor was taken from a woman of 80 years or more with active or convalescent COVID-19. The chain joins TRBV9 to TRBJ2-5, with TRBD1 identical over 7 bases. The CDR3, as DNA: TGTGCCAGCAGCGTAGATAGCTCGACAGGGTTAATTGAGACCCAGTACTTC. Its translation is CASSVDSSTGLIETQYF. Based on the CDR3 plus reference TRBV9 and TRBJ2-5, the full variable domain is DSGVTQTPKHLITATGQRVTLRCSPRSGDLSVYWYQQSLDQGLQFLIQYYNGEERAKGNILERFSAQQFPDLHSELNLSSLELGDSALYFCASSVDSSTGLIETQYFGPGTRLLVL.